The 21 T cell receptor beta chains below all came from one sample that was sequenced in a study of T-cell reconstitution after alpha-beta-depleted transplantation in children. Library preparation (for TCRbeta) was performed with unique molecular identifiers. TCRdb passed the PCR reads through MiXCR, listing each CDR3 protein once. The table lists about 110,000 distinct CDR3 sequences, about 6% of them singletons. The sequenced sample was PBMCs, mostly from graft donor cells, obtained 360 days after TCRalphabeta/CD19-depleted stem cell transplant. These receptors all come from a male patient under 10 years old who had a stem cell transplant for acute lymphoblastic leukemia, so the T cells may come from the graft donor.

Turning to this clonotype: One base away lies a much larger clone, so this may be a sequencing read error. The chain couples TRBV25-1 to TRBJ1-4, with D possibly being TRBD1 (5 bases). The CDR3 is made up of 14 amino acids. V gave up 8 bases and J gave up 6 bases, with 16 bases separating them. Germline CDR1 MGHDK, CDR2 SYGVNS. This CDR3 is CASSESRGDEKLFF. The CDR3 DNA is TGTGCCAGCTCCGAATCCCGGGGGGATGAAAAACTGTTTTTT. The full variable domain, in which reference TRBV25-1 and TRBJ1-4 provide the parts outside the CDR3, is EADIYQTPRYLVIGTGKKITLECSQTMGHDKMYWYQQDPGMELHLIHYSYGVNSTEKGDLSSESTVSRIRTEHFPLTLESARPSHTSQYLCASSESRGDEKLFFGSGTQLSVL.

This clonotype was seen ten or more times. The gene calls are TRBV5-1 and TRBJ2-1; D could derive from TRBD1 or TRBD2 (5 bases each). Germline V gene lookup returns CDR1 SGHRS and CDR2 YFSETQ. The CDR3 loop spans 14 amino acids. Trimming stripped 2 bases from V and 5 bases from J, with 11 bases between. In nucleotides, the CDR3 is TGCGCCAGCAGCTTTACCGGGACCAACAATGAGCAGTTCTTC. It encodes CASSFTGTNNEQFF. The whole variable domain, remainder taken from reference TRBV5-1 and TRBJ2-1, is KAGVTQTPRYLIKTRGQQVTLSCSPISGHRSVSWYQQTPGQGLQFLFEYFSETQRNKGNFPGRFSGRQFSNSRSEMNVSTLELGDSALYLCASSFTGTNNEQFFGPGTRLTVL.

This clonotype was recorded many times. The rearrangement uses TRBV29-1 and TRBJ1-1; 9 nucleotides align to TRBD1. Germline V lookup: CDR1 SQVTM, CDR2 ANQGSEA. This CDR3 is 15 amino acids long. V dropped 4 bases and J dropped 9; count of bases not matched to a gene: 15. This CDR3 is CSVGGQGGRVGQAFF. Here the CDR3 DNA reads TGCAGCGTTGGGGGACAGGGAGGTCGAGTCGGGCAAGCTTTCTTT. Full variable domain (missing parts from reference TRBV29-1 and TRBJ1-1): SAVISQKPSRDICQRGTSLTIQCQVDSQVTMMFWYRQQPGQSLTLIATANQGSEATYESGFVIDKFPISRPNLTFSTLTVSNMSPEDSSIYLCSVGGQGGRVGQAFFGQGTRLTVV.

This chain connects TRBV28 to TRBJ2-7; TRBD2 might be the D (5 bases). The CDR3 spans 14 residues. V was pared by 3 bases and J by 4 bases, with 13 bases between. Germline CDR1 and CDR2: MDHEN and SYDVKM. The CDR3, as DNA: TGTGCCAGCAGTTTCTTTAGTTCGGGGTACGAGCAGTACTTC. Encoded protein: CASSFFSSGYEQYF.

This clonotype was counted many times. This chain uses TRBV20-1 with TRBJ1-2; D ambiguous. Trimming removed 4 bases from V and 0 bases from J, with 12 bases in between. Germline CDR1 reads DFQATT; CDR2 reads SNEGSKA (reference sequence). CDR3 size: 14 residues. The CDR3 DNA is TGCAGTGCTACCCGGGCTCAAGCTAACTATGGCTACACCTTC. Encoded protein: CSATRAQANYGYTF.

This clonotype was recorded at least ten times. The chain has TRBV6-2 or TRBV6-3 and TRBJ2-1; 10 bases map to TRBD2. The ends lost 6 bases at V and 8 bases at J; junction bases unmatched: 13. The CDR3 is made up of 16 amino acids. CDR1 MNHEY and CDR2 SVGEGT come from the germline V gene. Here the CDR3 DNA reads TGTGCCAGCAGACGACCGGGACTAGCGTATCTCGATGAGCAGTTCTTC. As protein: CASRRPGLAYLDEQFF.

This clonotype was observed at least ten times. The chain joins TRBV4-3 to TRBJ1-1; tentatively, D is TRBD1 (6 bases). The V gene lost 4 bases and the J gene lost 3 bases, with 9 bases spanning the gap. CDR1 and CDR2 (germline): LGHNA, YSLEER. The CDR3 consists of 13 residues. CDR3 region: CASSPEGDTEAFF. DNA of the CDR3: TGCGCCAGCAGCCCCGAGGGGGACACTGAAGCTTTCTTT.

This clonotype was picked up a small number of times. The chain joins TRBV14 to TRBJ1-2; D uncertain. This CDR3 comprises 12 residues. The V end was cut by 1 base, the J end by 8 bases, with 8 bases between. The V gene's germline CDR1 is SGHDN and CDR2 FVKESK. This CDR3 is CASSQAKGGYTF. The CDR3 nucleotides are TGTGCCAGCAGCCAAGCAAAGGGCGGCTACACCTTC.

This clonotype appeared a few times. The genes are TRBV7-2 and TRBJ2-7, with D possibly being TRBD1 or TRBD2 (5 bases each). Trimming shortened V by 1 base and J by 3 bases, and 13 bases separated the two germline ends. Germline CDR1 and CDR2: SGHTA and FQGNSA. This CDR3 region has 15 residues. Here the CDR3 DNA reads TGTGCCAGCAGCTTAGGACCGGGGCTAGGCTACGAGCAGTACTTC. Translating gives CASSLGPGLGYEQYF.

This clonotype has a count of ten or more. The chain is built from TRBV6-1 and TRBJ2-5; D is possibly TRBD2 (6 bases). Trimming took 6 bases from V and 1 from J, leaving 18 bases between them. Per germline, CDR1 MNHNS and CDR2 SASEGT. The CDR3 has 16 amino acids. The CDR3 sequence is CASRGGIAAVQETQYF. The CDR3 bases are TGTGCCAGCAGAGGTGGTATAGCGGCCGTCCAAGAGACCCAGTACTTC.

In its sample, this clonotype was seen many times. CDR3 nucleotide sequence: TGTGCCAGCACCCCTGTGGCGGGAGTTAACACCGGGGAGCTGTTTTTT. Its translation: CASTPVAGVNTGELFF. V usage is TRBV25-1 and J usage is TRBJ2-2; TRBD2 agrees at 7 bases. CDR1 MGHDK and CDR2 SYGVNS come from the germline V gene. V was pared by 7 bases and J by 2 bases, with 10 bases of the junction left unmatched. The CDR3 covers 16 residues.

The chain employs TRBV11-2 and TRBJ2-1; D ambiguous. This CDR3 has 15 residues. Between the trimmed V and J ends, which lost 3 bases and 7 bases, there was a span of 16 bases. CDR1 is SGHAT and CDR2 is FQNNGV in the germline V gene. Here the CDR3 DNA reads TGTGCCAGCAGCTTTCTCCCAGGATCCCAAAATGAGCAGTTCTTC. As protein: CASSFLPGSQNEQFF.

The rearrangement joins TRBV7-9 to TRBJ2-1; D is unresolved. CDR1 and CDR2 (germline): SEHNR, FQNEAQ (reference sequence). Between the trimmed V and J ends, which lost 1 base and 4 bases, there was a span of 11 bases. This CDR3 is 15 amino acids long. This chain's CDR3 is CASSLGQVTYNEQFF. In DNA, the CDR3 is TGTGCCAGCAGCTTAGGGCAGGTGACATACAATGAGCAGTTCTTC. The variable domain in full, completed from reference TRBV7-9 and TRBJ2-1, reads DTGVSQNPRHKITKRGQNVTFRCDPISEHNRLYWYRQTLGQGPEFLTYFQNEAQLEKSRLLSDRFSAERPKGSFSTLEIQRTEQGDSAMYLCASSLGQVTYNEQFFGPGTRLTVL.

This clonotype was seen only a few times. The J gene is TRBJ1-5, the V gene TRBV6-2 or TRBV6-3; possible D gene TRBD1, 5 bases. The CDR3 covers 15 residues. Germline loops: CDR1 MNHEY, CDR2 SVGEGT. Trimming stripped 2 bases from V and 4 bases from J, with 12 bases between. CDR3 sequence: CASSYERQLNQPQHF. In DNA, the CDR3 is TGTGCCAGCAGTTACGAGAGACAGCTTAATCAGCCCCAGCATTTT.

This clonotype was found many times. The genes are TRBV7-2 and TRBJ2-1; 10 bases are a match to TRBD2. The CDR3 extends over 15 amino acids. J lost 7 bases, V lost 3 bases, and 6 bases had no gene match. Germline V gene data show CDR1 as SGHTA and CDR2 as FQGNSA. Here the CDR3 reads CASSLTSGPGNEQFF. The DNA for the CDR3 is TGTGCCAGCAGCTTGACTAGCGGGCCGGGGAATGAGCAGTTCTTC.

This clonotype was detected a few times. This chain joins TRBV5-1 and TRBJ1-2; 8 bases align to TRBD1. The CDR3 consists of 13 residues. The ends lost 8 bases at V and 5 bases at J; junction bases unmatched: 8. Per germline, CDR1 SGHRS and CDR2 YFSETQ. The CDR3 bases are TGCGCCAGTTTCGGGACAGGTGTATATGGCTACACCTTC. The encoded protein is CASFGTGVYGYTF.

This clonotype has only a few counts. The chain links TRBV7-6 to TRBJ2-1; maybe TRBD1 (5 bases). The CDR3 contains 13 residues. V was shortened by 0 bases and J by 6 bases, with 6 bases between the two germline ends. Germline values: CDR1 SGHVS, CDR2 FNYEAQ. CDR3 region: CASSLAGLNEQFF. In nucleotides, the CDR3 is TGTGCCAGCAGCTTAGCGGGGCTCAATGAGCAGTTCTTC.

A word on this clonotype: A much larger clone lies a single base off, so this may be a read error. The V gene is TRBV10-3, the J gene TRBJ2-2; 9 bases line up with TRBD1. CDR1 is ENHRY, CDR2 SYGVKD, per germline. This CDR3 contains 17 residues. The CDR3 bases are TGTGCCATCAGTGAATATGGGACAGGGTCTTTCACCGAGGAGCTGTTTTTT. It codes for CAISEYGTGSFTEELFF.

This clonotype was observed a few times. The chain carries TRBV7-8 and TRBJ2-7, with unresolved D. V gave up 1 base and J gave up 6 bases, with 19 bases separating them. This CDR3 has 16 residues. Per the germline V gene, CDR1 is SGHVS and CDR2 is FQNEAQ. The CDR3 region has the DNA TGTGCCAGCAGCTTAGAAGGGCAAGCCTTGAGGTTCGAGCAGTACTTC. Translated, it gives CASSLEGQALRFEQYF.

This clonotype occurred many times. The chain is built from TRBV5-1 and TRBJ2-1; a weak D match, TRBD1 (5 bases). Trimming took off 4 bases at V and 5 bases at J, with 13 bases between the two ends. In germline, CDR1 is SGHRS, CDR2 YFSETQ. The length of the CDR3 is 14 residues. Here the CDR3 reads CASSPTDSNNEQFF. Written as DNA, the CDR3 is TGCGCCAGCAGCCCGACAGATTCCAACAATGAGCAGTTCTTC.

This clonotype occurred a few times. J is TRBJ2-1 and V is TRBV13, with 11 positions matching TRBD1. With 0 bases clipped from V and 9 bases from J, the junction kept 10 bases outside the gene matches. CDR1 is PRHDT, CDR2 FYEKMQ, per germline (reference sequence). The CDR3 length is 17 residues. This CDR3 is CASSLGWTGGEAVEQFF. In DNA form, the CDR3 reads TGTGCCAGCAGCTTAGGATGGACAGGGGGCGAGGCTGTTGAGCAGTTCTTC.